The entry below gives a single T cell receptor (beta chain) sequence along with its context. Its antigen is still unknown. Profiled with immunoSEQ multiplex PCR; TCRdb holds only in-frame clones, not every one. The table lists approximately 160,000 clones, around 90% of them singletons, with 4.5% to 6.5% in the top ten. This record belongs to a study of T cell responses to AZD1222 COVID-19 vaccine. Overall study results and limits: Two AZD1222 doses significantly raised spike-specific TCR breadth and depth over controls. Distributed over spike, vaccine-associated CD4 TCRs predominated at 160-218 and 743-854. Nearly half of spike-specific TCRs reportedly target unmutated variant regions.

The V segment lost 5 bases and the J segment 8 bases; nucleotides outside the gene matches: 5. The CDR3 has 12 residues. From germline, CDR1 is SGHTA and CDR2 FQGNSA. This TCR came from an adult in good health. This sequence joins TRBV7-2 and TRBJ1-1; TRBD1 agrees at 7 bases. Sequencing used peripheral blood, obtained on day 0 of AZD1222 vaccination. CDR3 bases: TGTGCCAGCAGCCCGACAGGGATAGAAGCTTTCTTT. It yields the protein CASSPTGIEAFF.